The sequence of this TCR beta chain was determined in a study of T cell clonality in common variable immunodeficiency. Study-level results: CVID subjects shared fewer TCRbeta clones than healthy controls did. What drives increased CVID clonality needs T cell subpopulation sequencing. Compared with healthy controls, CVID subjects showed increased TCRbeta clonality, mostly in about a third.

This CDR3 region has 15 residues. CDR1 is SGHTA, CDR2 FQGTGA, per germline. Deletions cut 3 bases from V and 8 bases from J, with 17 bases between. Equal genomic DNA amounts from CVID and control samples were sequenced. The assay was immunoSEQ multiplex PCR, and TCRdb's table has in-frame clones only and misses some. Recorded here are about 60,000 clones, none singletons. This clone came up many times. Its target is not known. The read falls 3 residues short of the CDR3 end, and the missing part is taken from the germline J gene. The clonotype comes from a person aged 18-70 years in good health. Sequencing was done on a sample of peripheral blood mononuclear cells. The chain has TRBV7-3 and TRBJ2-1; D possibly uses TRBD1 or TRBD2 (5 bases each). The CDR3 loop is CASSFGGARGHEQFF. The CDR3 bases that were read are TGTGCCAGCAGCTTTGGTGGGGCGAGGGGTCATGAG.